Presented here are 24 T cell receptor beta chains from one specimen sequenced in a study (dated by TCRdb to about 2015). Libraries were constructed by 5' RACE. Sequencing relied on an Illumina MiSeq. In-frame beta chains were kept once TCRdb had trimmed the public reads at Q25 with fastp and called clones with MiXCR. Rows with a matching CDR3 protein are joined into one entry that keeps the most common DNA and genes. A total of tens of thousands of distinct CDR3 sequences appear in this sample, around 26% of them only once. Approximately 2% of the sample is in the top ten clones. Sequencing input: naive CD4+ T cells sorted from blood. This sample's cell subset or site label indicates: naive CD4+ T cells, CD4+CD45RA+CD25-. All receptors come from a female donor with breast cancer.

The rearrangement uses TRBV29-1 and TRBJ2-7, with D tentatively TRBD2 (5 bases). The CDR3 has 11 residues. Germline CDR1 and CDR2: SQVTM and ANQGSEA. Trimming stripped 3 bases from V and 5 bases from J, with 8 bases between. The CDR3 protein is CSVEVGDEQYF. DNA for the CDR3: TGCAGCGTTGAGGTGGGAGACGAGCAGTACTTC.

This clonotype was observed a handful of times. V and J are TRBV24-1 and TRBJ2-7; no reliable D call. V dropped 3 bases and J dropped 12 bases, with 2 bases sitting between them. Germline V lookup: CDR1 KGHDR, CDR2 SFDVKD. CDR3 size: 8 residues. This CDR3 reads CATSDAYF. DNA of the CDR3: TGTGCCACCAGTGATGCGTACTTC.

This clonotype was observed once. The J gene is TRBJ1-1, the V gene TRBV5-1; TRBD1 might be the D (6 bases). The V and J ends lost 6 bases and 5 bases respectively, with 17 bases between them. The CDR3 covers 14 residues. Germline V gene data show CDR1 as SGHRS and CDR2 as YFSETQ. This CDR3 is CASTLQGTWTEAFF. In nucleotides, the CDR3 is TGCGCCAGCACCCTCCAGGGGACGTGGACTGAAGCTTTCTTT.

The chain is built from TRBV27 and TRBJ2-7; D tentatively reads TRBD1 or TRBD2 (5 bases each). V lost 0 bases, J lost 0 bases, and 12 bases lay in between. The CDR3 totals 16 residues. Germline lookup yields CDR1 MNHEY and CDR2 SMNVEV (reference sequence). CDR3 sequence reads: CASSLSGVTSSYEQYF. In DNA, the CDR3 is TGTGCCAGCAGTTTATCGGGGGTTACGAGCTCCTACGAGCAGTACTTC.

V usage is TRBV29-1 and J usage is TRBJ2-7, with 12 bases fitting TRBD1. V trimming: 5 bases; J trimming: 5 bases; junction bases outside the gene matches: 16. CDR1 is SQVTM and CDR2 is ANQGSEA in the germline V gene. CDR3 length: 17 amino acids. This CDR3 is CSVSSMGTGGRGHEQYF. CDR3 bases: TGCAGCGTTTCAAGCATGGGGACAGGGGGCCGGGGTCACGAGCAGTACTTC.

V usage is TRBV7-2 and J usage is TRBJ1-2; 7 positions agree with TRBD1. The CDR3 contains 14 residues. Germline CDR1 is SGHTA and CDR2 is FQGNSA. V was clipped by 5 bases and J by 2 bases; unmatched bases: 5. The CDR3 reads CASSPDRANYGYTF. In DNA, the CDR3 is TGTGCCAGCAGCCCCGACAGGGCCAACTATGGCTACACCTTC.

Details on this clonotype: A read error may account for a junction end that differs from germline. In nucleotides, the CDR3 is TGTGCCAGCAGTTACTCAGGGCTGGGCTCACCCCCCCACTTT. Translation gives CASSYSGLGSPPHF. The V call is TRBV6-5, the J call TRBJ1-6; D is unresolved. The CDR3 covers 14 residues. CDR1 and CDR2 from the germline V gene are MNHEY and SVGAGI.

This clonotype was counted a single time. A much larger clone is a single base away; this may be a read error. The rearrangement joins TRBV29-1 to TRBJ1-1, with no clear D. The length of the CDR3 is 9 residues. CDR1 SQVTM and CDR2 ANQGSEA come from the germline V gene. CDR3 bases: TGCAGCGTTGGCACTGATGCTTTCTTT. It specifies CSVGTDAFF.

The genes are TRBV27 and TRBJ1-6; TRBD1 aligns across 7 bases. The ends lost 5 bases at V and 8 bases at J; junction bases unmatched: 12. The CDR3 contains 16 residues. The germline CDR1 and CDR2 sequences are MNHEY and SMNVEV (reference sequence). CDR3 coding DNA: TGTGCCAGCAGTCCAAACCCAGGGGGAATGGATTCACCCCTCCACTTT. It is translated as CASSPNPGGMDSPLHF.

This clonotype was observed a few times. This chain uses TRBV20-1 with TRBJ1-4; D not certain. The CDR3 contains 14 residues. Trimming shortened V by 3 bases and J by 4 bases, and 12 bases separated the two germline ends. The germline CDR1 and CDR2 sequences are DFQATT and SNEGSKA (reference sequence). The CDR3 nucleotides are TGCAGTGCTAGTGGTTGGGAGGGTAATGAAAAACTGTTTTTT. Encoded protein: CSASGWEGNEKLFF.

This clonotype was observed a few times. The chain recombines TRBV6-1 with TRBJ1-3, with D possibly TRBD1 on 5 matching bases. Trimming removed 5 bases from V and 3 bases from J, with 11 bases in between. The CDR3 has 14 residues. Germline values: CDR1 MNHNS, CDR2 SASEGT. DNA for the CDR3: TGTGCCAGCAGTCCATGGGACGTTGGAAACACCATATATTTT. It yields the protein CASSPWDVGNTIYF.

The rearrangement joins TRBV10-2 to TRBJ2-7; TRBD1 is a possible D gene (5 bases). Trimming removed 8 bases from V and 5 bases from J, with 22 bases in between. The CDR3 is 15 amino acids. Germline V gene data show CDR1 as WSHSY and CDR2 as SAAADI. The CDR3 reads CASGIKQGNLNEQYF. The CDR3 region has the DNA TGCGCCAGCGGGATAAAGCAGGGTAATTTGAACGAGCAGTACTTC.

The J gene is TRBJ2-7, the V gene TRBV15; D ambiguous. The V end lost 3 bases, the J end lost 4 bases, and 10 bases lay between the germline ends. The CDR3 covers 13 residues. Per germline, CDR1 LNHNV and CDR2 YYDKDF (reference sequence). For the CDR3, the DNA is TGTGCCACCAGCAGGACGACGGTTTACGAGCAGTACTTC. Translated: CATSRTTVYEQYF.

This clonotype was counted once. The genes are TRBV10-3 and TRBJ2-7; TRBD1 matches at 8 bases. The germline V gene has CDR1 ENHRY and CDR2 SYGVKD. The CDR3 length is 14 residues. V trimming: 8 bases; J trimming: 2 bases; junction bases outside the gene matches: 8. CDR3 in amino acids: CAIGGQGTAYEQYF. In DNA, the CDR3 is TGTGCCATCGGTGGACAGGGAACCGCCTACGAGCAGTACTTC.

This chain uses TRBV11-1 with TRBJ1-1, with no clear D. The CDR3 is made up of 14 amino acids. In germline, CDR1 is SGHAT, CDR2 FQDESV (reference sequence). Deletions cut 3 bases from V and 3 bases from J, with 11 bases between. The CDR3 nucleotides are TGTGCCAGCAGCTTTGCCCGGAGCCACACTGAAGCTTTCTTT. Its translation: CASSFARSHTEAFF.

This clonotype was seen only a few times. The V call is TRBV6-1, the J call TRBJ2-7, with D perhaps TRBD1 or TRBD2 (6 bases each). The CDR3 totals 14 residues. Trimming took 11 bases from V and 2 from J, leaving 19 bases between them. In germline, CDR1 is MNHNS, CDR2 SASEGT. This CDR3 is CAGTKEGGPYEQYF. Written as DNA, the CDR3 is TGTGCCGGGACGAAGGAGGGGGGTCCCTACGAGCAGTACTTC.

Comments on this clonotype: At one end, the junction sequence differs from germline, possibly due to a read error. The V call is TRBV28, the J call TRBJ2-1; no definite D call. This CDR3 has 13 residues. Germline-derived CDR1 and CDR2 are MDHEN and SYDVKM. This CDR3 reads CASRTRGIKTARF. CDR3 in DNA: TGTGCCAGCAGGACTCGAGGTATTAAGACCGCTCGCTTC.

Concerning this clonotype: A much larger clone differs by one base, so this may be a read error. The CDR3 DNA is TGTGCCAGCAGCAGACAGATCAATGAGCAGTCCTTC. Its translation: CASSRQINEQSF. J is TRBJ2-1 and V is TRBV6-2 or TRBV6-3; possibly TRBD1 for D (5 bases). CDR3 size: 12 residues. The germline V gene has CDR1 MNHEY and CDR2 SVGEGT.

The genes are TRBV28 and TRBJ2-3, with 10 bases aligning to TRBD2. The junction had 10 bases not matched to a gene; V was cut back by 5 bases and J by 14 bases. Germline CDR1 MDHEN, CDR2 SYDVKM. The CDR3 has 13 amino acids. The CDR3 region is CASSPPILAGLYF. The CDR3 DNA sequence: TGTGCCAGCAGTCCGCCCATACTAGCGGGATTGTATTTT.

The genes are TRBV10-3 and TRBJ2-7, with D maybe TRBD1 (6 bases). The germline gives CDR1 ENHRY, CDR2 SYGVKD. The CDR3 extends over 11 amino acids. The V end lost 11 bases, the J end lost 4 bases, and 12 bases lay between the germline ends. The CDR3 DNA is TGTGCCTCGGGCACAGGGTACGAGCAGTACTTC. This translates into CASGTGYEQYF.

The CDR3, as DNA: TGTGCCAGCAACATGGGACAGTACACAGATACGCAGTATTTT. This gives the protein CASNMGQYTDTQYF. The V call is TRBV12-3 or TRBV12-4, the J call TRBJ2-3; TRBD1 agrees at 7 bases. This CDR3 comprises 14 residues. Trimming removed 7 bases from V and 2 bases from J; junction bases left unmatched: 6.

This clonotype occurred a few times. The chain uses TRBV29-1 and TRBJ1-1; D gene unclear. The length of the CDR3 is 14 residues. V was trimmed by 7 bases and J by 0 bases, leaving 15 bases between them. CDR1 is SQVTM, CDR2 ANQGSEA, per germline. CDR3 sequence reads: CSAPSGSLNTEAFF. The CDR3 DNA is TGCAGCGCTCCTTCGGGGTCCCTGAACACTGAAGCTTTCTTT.

This clonotype was seen only once. The chain employs TRBV20-1 and TRBJ2-3; the match to TRBD2 covers 10 bases. CDR3 length: 15 amino acids. From germline, CDR1 is DFQATT and CDR2 SNEGSKA (reference sequence). With V trimmed by 3 bases and J by 6 bases, 9 bases remained unmatched. The CDR3 DNA follows: TGCAGTGCTAGTGATCCTAGCGGGAGTAGTGATACGCAGTATTTT. This sequence encodes CSASDPSGSSDTQYF.

The chain has TRBV20-1 and TRBJ2-1; D is undetermined. Trimming took 3 bases from V and 0 from J, leaving 6 bases between them. This CDR3 spans 13 amino acids. Germline CDR1 reads DFQATT; CDR2 reads SNEGSKA (reference sequence). The CDR3 protein is CSASHYSYNEQFF. The DNA for the CDR3 is TGCAGTGCTAGCCACTACTCCTACAATGAGCAGTTCTTC.